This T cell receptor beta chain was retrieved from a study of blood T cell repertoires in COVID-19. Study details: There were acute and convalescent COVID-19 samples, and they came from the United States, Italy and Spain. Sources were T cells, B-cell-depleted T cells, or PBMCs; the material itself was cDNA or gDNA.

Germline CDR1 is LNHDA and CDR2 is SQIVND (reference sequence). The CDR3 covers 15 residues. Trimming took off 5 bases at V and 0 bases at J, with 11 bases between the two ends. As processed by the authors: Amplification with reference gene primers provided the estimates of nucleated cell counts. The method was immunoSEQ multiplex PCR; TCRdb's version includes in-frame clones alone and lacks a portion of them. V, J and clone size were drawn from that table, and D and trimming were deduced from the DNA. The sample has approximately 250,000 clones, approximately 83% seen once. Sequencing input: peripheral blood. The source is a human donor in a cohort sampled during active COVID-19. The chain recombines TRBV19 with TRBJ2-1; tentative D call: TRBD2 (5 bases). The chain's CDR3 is CASSPVASSYNEQFF. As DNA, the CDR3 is TGTGCCAGTAGTCCCGTAGCGAGCTCCTACAATGAGCAGTTCTTC.